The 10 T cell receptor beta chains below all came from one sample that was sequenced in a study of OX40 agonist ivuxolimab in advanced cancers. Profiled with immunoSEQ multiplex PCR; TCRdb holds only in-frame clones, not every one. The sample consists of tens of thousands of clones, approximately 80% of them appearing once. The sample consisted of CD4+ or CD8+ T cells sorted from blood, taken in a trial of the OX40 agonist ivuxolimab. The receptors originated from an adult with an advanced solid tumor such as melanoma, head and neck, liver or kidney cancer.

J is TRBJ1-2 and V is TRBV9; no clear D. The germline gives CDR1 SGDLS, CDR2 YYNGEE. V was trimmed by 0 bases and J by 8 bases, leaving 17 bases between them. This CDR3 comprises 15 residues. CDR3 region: CASSVDYSPTGGYTF. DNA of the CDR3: TGTGCCAGCAGCGTAGACTACAGCCCAACGGGAGGCTACACCTTC.

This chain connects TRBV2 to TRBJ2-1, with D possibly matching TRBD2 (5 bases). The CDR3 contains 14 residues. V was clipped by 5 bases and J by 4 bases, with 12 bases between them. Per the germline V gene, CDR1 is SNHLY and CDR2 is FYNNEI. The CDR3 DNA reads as TGTGCCAGCAGTTCGGGAATAGGGTACAATGAGCAGTTCTTC. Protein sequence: CASSSGIGYNEQFF.

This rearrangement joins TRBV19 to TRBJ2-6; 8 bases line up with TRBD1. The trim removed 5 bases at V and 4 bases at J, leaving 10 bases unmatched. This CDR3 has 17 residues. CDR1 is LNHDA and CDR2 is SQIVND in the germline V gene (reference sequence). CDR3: CASSSWTGLGGANVLTF. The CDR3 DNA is TGTGCCAGTAGTTCCTGGACAGGGCTAGGGGGGGCCAACGTCCTGACTTTC.

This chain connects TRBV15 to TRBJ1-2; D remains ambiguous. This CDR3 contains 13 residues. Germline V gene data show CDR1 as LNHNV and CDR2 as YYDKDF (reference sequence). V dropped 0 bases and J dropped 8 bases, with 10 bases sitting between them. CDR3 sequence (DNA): TGTGCCACCAGCAGAGATGTGGAGGACGGCTACACCTTC. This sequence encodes CATSRDVEDGYTF.

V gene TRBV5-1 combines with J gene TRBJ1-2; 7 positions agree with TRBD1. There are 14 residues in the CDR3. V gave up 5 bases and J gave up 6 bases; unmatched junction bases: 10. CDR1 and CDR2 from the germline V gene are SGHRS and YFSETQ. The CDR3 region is CASSLRTGEHGYTF. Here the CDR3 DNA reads TGCGCCAGCAGTCTCCGTACAGGGGAGCATGGCTACACCTTC.

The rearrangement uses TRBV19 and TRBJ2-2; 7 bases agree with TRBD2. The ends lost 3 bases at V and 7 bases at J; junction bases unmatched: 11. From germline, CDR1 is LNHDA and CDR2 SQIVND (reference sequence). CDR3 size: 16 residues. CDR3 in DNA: TGTGCCAGTAGTATTGGAGCTAGCGGTCGTGGCGGGGAGCTGTTTTTT. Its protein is CASSIGASGRGGELFF.

CDR3 sequence (DNA): TGTGCCAGCAGCCCCCCGAACGGACATGAGCAGTTCTTC. Amino acid sequence: CASSPPNGHEQFF. The rearrangement joins TRBV7-2 to TRBJ2-1; no clear D gene. The ends were cut back, 5 bases at V and 8 bases at J, with 13 bases in the middle. The length of the CDR3 is 13 residues. CDR1 and CDR2 (germline): SGHTA, FQGNSA.

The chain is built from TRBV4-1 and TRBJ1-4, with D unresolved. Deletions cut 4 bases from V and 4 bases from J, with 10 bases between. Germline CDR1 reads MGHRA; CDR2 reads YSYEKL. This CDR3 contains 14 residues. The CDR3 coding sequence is TGCGCCAGCAGCCGTATGGTTGGTAATGAAAAACTGTTTTTT. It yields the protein CASSRMVGNEKLFF.

In DNA, the CDR3 is TGTGCCAGCAGCTTATTTCCCAGGGGGCAAGGTATGAACACTGAAGCTTTCTTT. It specifies CASSLFPRGQGMNTEAFF. V usage is TRBV11-2 and J usage is TRBJ1-1; 8 nucleotides line up with TRBD1. Germline V gene lookup returns CDR1 SGHAT and CDR2 FQNNGV. With 2 bases clipped from V and 0 bases from J, the junction kept 11 bases outside the gene matches. The CDR3 has 18 residues.

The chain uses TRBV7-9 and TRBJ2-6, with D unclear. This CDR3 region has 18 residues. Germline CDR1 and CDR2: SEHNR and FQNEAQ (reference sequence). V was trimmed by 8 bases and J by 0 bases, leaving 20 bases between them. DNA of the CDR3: TGTGCCAGCCCGACCCCTAGGCCTCTCGTCTCTGGGGCCAACGTCCTGACTTTC. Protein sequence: CASPTPRPLVSGANVLTF.